These 4 T cell receptor beta chains originate from one sample sequenced in a study of T cell changes during pregnancy in multiple sclerosis. Clones were read by immunoSEQ multiplex PCR, and TCRdb kept only the in-frame ones, dropping some. The sample holds 75,000 to 95,000 clones, around 93% seen once. Sequencing was performed on peripheral blood, taken in the first trimester of pregnancy. These receptors all stem from a female donor in good health, enrolled as a control in a pregnancy study.

This clone turned up a few times. CDR3 sequence: CASSFDRPSGNTIYF. DNA for the CDR3: TGTGCCAGCAGCTTCGACAGACCCTCTGGAAACACCATATATTTT. The chain combines TRBV7-9 with TRBJ1-3; D is perhaps TRBD1 (5 bases). CDR3 size: 15 residues. CDR1 and CDR2 (germline): SEHNR, FQNEAQ (reference sequence). V was trimmed by 3 bases and J by 0 bases, leaving 9 bases between them. Variable domain in full (rest from reference TRBV7-9 and TRBJ1-3): DTGVSQNPRHKITKRGQNVTFRCDPISEHNRLYWYRQTLGQGPEFLTYFQNEAQLEKSRLLSDRFSAERPKGSFSTLEIQRTEQGDSAMYLCASSFDRPSGNTIYFGEGSWLTVV.

The chain employs TRBV11-1 and TRBJ1-2; a weak D match, TRBD1 (5 bases). V was cut by 3 bases and J by 7 bases, with 9 bases left in between. Germline V gene data show CDR1 as SGHAT and CDR2 as FQDESV (reference sequence). The CDR3 is made up of 12 amino acids. The CDR3 coding sequence is TGTGCCAGCAGCTTTTCAGGGCCTGGCTACACCTTC. The encoded protein is CASSFSGPGYTF.

Here the CDR3 DNA reads TGTGCCAGCACTACCCGAGACAGGTCTTATCAGCCCCAGCATTTT. Translation gives CASTTRDRSYQPQHF. This chain links TRBV28 with TRBJ1-5; weak D call: TRBD1 (6 bases). The CDR3 extends over 15 amino acids. Trimming took 7 bases from V and 5 from J, leaving 18 bases between them. Germline-derived CDR1 and CDR2 are MDHEN and SYDVKM.

The V call is TRBV18, the J call TRBJ1-5; perhaps TRBD1 as D (5 bases). The CDR3 totals 14 residues. The ends were cut back, 5 bases at V and 4 bases at J, with 12 bases in the middle. Germline lookup yields CDR1 KGHSH and CDR2 LQKENI. The CDR3: CASSADSINQPQHF. CDR3 DNA sequence: TGTGCCAGCTCAGCAGACAGCATAAATCAGCCCCAGCATTTT.